This is a list of T cell receptor beta chains from one sample in a study of blood T cells in healthy people across ages. One entry per CDR3 protein, called by TCRdb with MiXCR from the 5' RACE reads. The sample has 1.5 million to 2 million distinct CDR3 sequences, roughly 28% seen once; the top ten hold 7.7%. The sequenced sample consisted of blood. Source of these receptors: a woman under 40 in good health. CDR3s leave out the opening cysteine and the closing phenylalanine or tryptophan. D genes are given only for firm matches.

D gene,J gene,V gene,CDR3 protein
-,TRBJ2-5,TRBV20-1,SVWTLGTQY
-,TRBJ1-2,TRBV2,ASSAQDSNGYT
-,TRBJ2-7,TRBV20-1,SARVLGLSSYEQY
-,TRBJ2-1,TRBV12-3/TRBV12-4,ASRGTDGHNEQF
-,TRBJ1-2,TRBV14,ASSPQDRWGYT
-,TRBJ1-1,TRBV11-2,ASSPRPRTWNTEAF
TRBD2,TRBJ2-7,TRBV20-1,SVKSGTSGTYEQY
TRBD1,TRBJ2-3,TRBV20-1,SARDQGVISDTQY
-,TRBJ2-7,TRBV28,ASSLTVAQPSSYEQY
-,TRBJ2-7,TRBV20-1,SARDKQRPSYEQY
-,-,TRBV2,ASSGESHGEQY
TRBD2,TRBJ2-5,TRBV20-1,SARIAGGEETQY
TRBD2,TRBJ2-3,TRBV12-3/TRBV12-4,ASTPSLAGGRTDTQY
TRBD2,TRBJ2-3,TRBV6-5,ASSYSSRASGSTDTQY
-,TRBJ2-7,TRBV14,ASSPSRGGAAVEQY
TRBD2,TRBJ2-3,TRBV5-1,ASNSTGGPTDTQY
-,TRBJ1-6,TRBV5-1,ASSLTWSSRSSYNSPLH
-,TRBJ1-6,TRBV18,ASSANSPLH
-,TRBJ1-5,TRBV4-1,ASSQLSGQRNQPQH
-,TRBJ2-5,TRBV5-6,ASSSGARRLRQQTQY
-,TRBJ2-6,TRBV30,AWSSGVLYSGANVLT